This TCR beta chain emerged from a study of T cell changes during pregnancy in multiple sclerosis. Trimming left V 3 bases short and J 4 bases short, with 14 bases between. From germline, CDR1 is SGHKS and CDR2 YYEKEE (reference sequence). The CDR3 consists of 15 residues. Assay used: immunoSEQ multiplex PCR; TCRdb lists only in-frame clones, some missing. The data show under 50,000 clones, with around 93% seen just once and about 2.6% held by the top ten. Sequenced material: CD8+ T cells from peripheral blood mononuclear cells, taken in the second trimester of pregnancy. The source of this sequence is a female donor with multiple sclerosis, enrolled in a pregnancy study. V gene TRBV5-5 combines with J gene TRBJ2-1, with D maybe TRBD2 (6 bases). The CDR3 bases are TGTGCCAGCAGCTCGTCGAGTGCGGGGTACAATGAGCAGTTCTTC. This sequence encodes CASSSSSAGYNEQFF.